The 26 T cell receptor beta chains below come from one sample, sequenced in a study of blood T cell repertoires in COVID-19. Assay used: immunoSEQ multiplex PCR; TCRdb lists only in-frame clones, some missing. Of about 300,000 clones in the sample, 90% are singletons; the top ten hold 6.8%. Specimen: peripheral blood. Every receptor here comes from a woman in her twenties or thirties with COVID-19, enrolled during active disease.

V and J are TRBV9 and TRBJ2-2; no clear D gene. The V and J ends lost 3 bases and 2 bases respectively, with 8 bases between them. Germline CDR1 reads SGDLS; CDR2 reads YYNGEE. The CDR3 runs to 14 residues. The CDR3 loop reads CASSGSFNTGELFF. The CDR3 DNA reads as TGTGCCAGCAGCGGTAGTTTTAACACCGGGGAGCTGTTTTTT.

V and J are TRBV3-1 (or the pseudogene TRBV3-2) and TRBJ2-1, with D possibly TRBD1 on 7 matching bases. Germline lookup yields CDR1 LGHDT and CDR2 YNNKEL (reference sequence). Trimming removed 1 base at V and 5 bases at J, with 12 bases between. This CDR3 comprises 15 residues. CDR3 DNA sequence: TGTGCCAGCAGCCAAGGGAGGGGGCCACACAATGAGCAGTTCTTC. Its protein is CASSQGRGPHNEQFF.

This clone has a handful of counts. The chain couples TRBV6-6 to TRBJ1-4; 7 nucleotides agree with TRBD1. Germline V gene data show CDR1 as MNHNY and CDR2 as SVGAGI (reference sequence). The CDR3 totals 15 residues. V lost 2 bases to trimming and J lost 11 bases; unmatched junction nucleotides: 11. Here the CDR3 reads CASSYSVDRDVKLFF. The DNA of the CDR3 is TGTGCCAGCAGTTACAGTGTAGACAGGGATGTTAAACTGTTTTTT.

The gene calls are TRBV4-3 and TRBJ1-4; 8 nucleotides line up with TRBD1. The V gene's germline CDR1 is LGHNA and CDR2 YSLEER. Unmatched junction bases numbered 17, after V lost 3 bases and J lost 8 bases. This CDR3 region has 18 residues. CDR3 sequence: CASSQLRGTGLGREKLFF. CDR3 sequence (DNA): TGCGCCAGCAGCCAGCTTAGGGGGACAGGACTAGGAAGGGAAAAACTGTTTTTT.

This clone was observed once. This chain joins TRBV5-8 and TRBJ2-3; 10 nucleotides agree with TRBD2. This CDR3 has 14 residues. The germline V gene has CDR1 SGHTS and CDR2 YDEGEE. V lost 0 bases and J lost 5; bases outside the gene matches: 0. CDR3 amino acids: CASSLGLAGDTQYF. In DNA form, the CDR3 reads TGTGCCAGCAGCTTGGGACTAGCGGGAGATACGCAGTATTTT.

The rearrangement joins TRBV2 to TRBJ2-7, with 11 bases that match TRBD2. The CDR3 sequence is 16 residues long. Germline CDR1 is SNHLY and CDR2 is FYNNEI. The V gene end was trimmed by 4 bases and the J gene end by 2 bases; junction bases not matched to a gene: 7. CDR3 DNA sequence: TGTGCCAGCAGTGCTACGACTAGCGGGATCCCCTACGAGCAGTACTTC. Translating it yields CASSATTSGIPYEQYF.

This clone is a singleton in its sample. This chain joins TRBV10-2 and TRBJ2-6; D not resolved. Germline V CDR1 and CDR2: WSHSY, SAAADI. This CDR3 has 15 residues. V dropped 3 bases and J dropped 3 bases, with 9 bases sitting between them. The CDR3 protein is CASSDEWSGANVLTF. The CDR3 DNA reads TGCGCCAGCAGTGATGAGTGGAGTGGGGCCAACGTCCTGACTTTC.

The J gene is TRBJ1-4, the V gene TRBV6-5; TRBD1 matches 7 bases. Germline CDR1 is MNHEY and CDR2 is SVGAGI. Trimming removed 5 bases from V and 7 bases from J; junction bases left unmatched: 7. This CDR3 contains 14 residues. The CDR3 nucleotides are TGTGCCAGCAGTACGACAGGGCTGGGTGAAAAACTGTTTTTT. Translated: CASSTTGLGEKLFF.

This clone is a singleton in its sample. The V gene is TRBV9, the J gene TRBJ2-2; D not resolved. V was shortened by 3 bases and J by 11 bases, with 11 bases between the two germline ends. This CDR3 has 12 amino acids. CDR1 is SGDLS and CDR2 is YYNGEE in the germline V gene. The CDR3 reads CASSADWPELFF. The CDR3 nucleotides are TGTGCCAGCAGCGCCGACTGGCCAGAGCTGTTTTTT.

This rearrangement joins TRBV6-2 or TRBV6-3 to TRBJ2-3; 9 nucleotides line up with TRBD2. The CDR3 has 16 amino acids. Per germline, CDR1 MNHEY and CDR2 SVGEGT. V lost 2 bases to trimming and J lost 0 bases; unmatched junction nucleotides: 3. CDR3 in amino acids: CASSYPTSGSTDTQYF. CDR3 bases: TGTGCCAGCAGTTACCCGACTAGCGGAAGCACAGATACGCAGTATTTT.

The chain recombines TRBV7-2 with TRBJ1-1; tentative D call: TRBD1 (6 bases). In germline, CDR1 is SGHTA, CDR2 FQGNSA. Trimming pared 2 bases from V and 0 bases from J, leaving 19 bases between. CDR3 size: 18 residues. The CDR3 region has the DNA TGTGCCAGCAGCTTATTGGGGGGGCTGAGGGGAATGAACACTGAAGCTTTCTTT. Translated, it gives CASSLLGGLRGMNTEAFF.

The chain employs TRBV6-5 and TRBJ2-5; TRBD2 agrees at 9 bases. The V gene end was trimmed by 5 bases and the J gene end by 4 bases; junction bases not matched to a gene: 8. The CDR3 is 15 residues long. Germline loops: CDR1 MNHEY, CDR2 SVGAGI. The CDR3 reads CASSRGAGGGETQYF. CDR3 DNA sequence: TGTGCCAGCAGTCGGGGAGCGGGAGGAGGAGAGACCCAGTACTTC.

The genes are TRBV7-9 and TRBJ1-1; possibly TRBD1 for D (6 bases). V lost 8 bases and J lost 6, with 13 bases in between. The CDR3 has 12 amino acids. Germline loops: CDR1 SEHNR, CDR2 FQNEAQ (reference sequence). CDR3 amino acids: CASGTGKAEAFF. The CDR3 bases are TGTGCCAGCGGTACAGGGAAAGCTGAAGCTTTCTTT.

The chain recombines TRBV7-6 with TRBJ1-1; D gene ambiguous. The V gene's germline CDR1 is SGHVS and CDR2 FNYEAQ. V lost 5 bases and J 2 bases, leaving 15 bases between the germline ends. The CDR3 length is 15 residues. The CDR3: CASSPQRRRNTEAFF. The CDR3 DNA follows: TGTGCCAGCAGCCCCCAGAGGAGACGTAACACTGAAGCTTTCTTT.

The chain combines TRBV7-9 with TRBJ2-7, with D tentatively TRBD1 (6 bases). The V gene lost 1 base and the J gene lost 3 bases, with 13 bases spanning the gap. CDR3 length equals 15 residues. Looked up from germline, CDR1 is SEHNR and CDR2 is FQNEAQ (reference sequence). CDR3 amino acids: CASSLVGAGDYEQYF. For the CDR3, the DNA is TGTGCCAGCAGCTTAGTAGGGGCAGGGGACTACGAGCAGTACTTC. Variable domain in full (rest from reference TRBV7-9 and TRBJ2-7): DTGVSQNPRHKITKRGQNVTFRCDPISEHNRLYWYRQTLGQGPEFLTYFQNEAQLEKSRLLSDRFSAERPKGSFSTLEIQRTEQGDSAMYLCASSLVGAGDYEQYFGPGTRLTVT.

The V call is TRBV18, the J call TRBJ2-1; no definite D call. Germline V gives CDR1 KGHSH, CDR2 LQKENI. This CDR3 spans 12 amino acids. Trimming left V 3 bases short and J 9 bases short, with 9 bases between. The CDR3 reads CASSPSDSEQFF. CDR3 bases: TGTGCCAGCTCACCGTCTGATAGTGAGCAGTTCTTC. Supplemented by reference TRBV18 and TRBJ2-1, the full variable domain reads NAGVMQNPRHLVRRRGQEARLRCSPMKGHSHVYWYRQLPEEGLKFMVYLQKENIIDESGMPKERFSAEFPKEGPSILRIQQVVRGDSAAYFCASSPSDSEQFFGPGTRLTVL.

This chain connects TRBV12-5 to TRBJ2-1, with 8 positions matching TRBD2. The V segment lost 3 bases and the J segment 4 bases; nucleotides outside the gene matches: 11. Germline CDR1 LGHNT, CDR2 FRNRAP. The CDR3 runs to 17 residues. CDR3 in DNA: TGTGCTAGTGGTTTCTCCGGACTAGCTCTTTCATACAATGAGCAGTTCTTC. Protein sequence: CASGFSGLALSYNEQFF. Using reference TRBV12-5 and TRBJ2-1 for the parts outside the CDR3, the full variable domain is DARVTQTPRHKVTEMGQEVTMRCQPILGHNTVFWYRQTMMQGLELLAYFRNRAPLDDSGMPKDRFSAEMPDATLATLKIQPSEPRDSAVYFCASGFSGLALSYNEQFFGPGTRLTVL.

The gene calls are TRBV7-8 and TRBJ2-7; possible D gene TRBD1, 6 bases. CDR3 length: 15 residues. Germline V CDR1 and CDR2: SGHVS, FQNEAQ. Trimming took off 7 bases at V and 5 bases at J, with 21 bases between the two ends. CDR3 sequence: CASTLRGQGYHEQYF. The CDR3 nucleotides are TGTGCCAGCACCCTACGTGGTCAGGGGTACCACGAGCAGTACTTC.

This clone has only one observation. V gene TRBV3-1 (or the pseudogene TRBV3-2) combines with J gene TRBJ2-1, with 12 nucleotides matching TRBD2. Looked up from germline, CDR1 is LGHDT and CDR2 is YNNKEL (reference sequence). CDR3 size: 15 residues. With 6 bases clipped from V and 8 bases from J, the junction kept 8 bases outside the gene matches. The CDR3 region is CASSLAGGNSHEQFF. In DNA, the CDR3 is TGTGCCAGCAGTCTAGCGGGAGGGAATTCGCATGAGCAGTTCTTC.

The chain joins TRBV5-1 to TRBJ2-2, with 11 bases lining up with TRBD1. Trimming at V came to 4 bases and at J to 8 bases, leaving 7 bases not matched to a gene. Looked up from germline, CDR1 is SGHRS and CDR2 is YFSETQ. This CDR3 is 15 amino acids long. The CDR3 reads CASSGQGAPPGELFF. CDR3 DNA sequence: TGCGCCAGCAGCGGACAGGGGGCACCCCCGGGGGAGCTGTTTTTT.

The chain uses TRBV30 and TRBJ2-7; 15 nucleotides line up with TRBD2. V lost 4 bases, J lost 4 bases, and 8 bases stayed unmatched. Germline V gives CDR1 GTSNPN, CDR2 SVGIG (reference sequence). CDR3 length: 16 amino acids. The DNA for the CDR3 is TGTGCCTGGACCCAAATCGGGACTAGCGGGAGGTACGAGCAGTACTTC. It codes for CAWTQIGTSGRYEQYF.

The J gene is TRBJ2-1, the V gene TRBV28; 12 nucleotides agree with TRBD2. There are 15 residues in the CDR3. With V trimmed by 5 bases and J by 13 bases, 12 bases remained unmatched. Germline V gene lookup returns CDR1 MDHEN and CDR2 SYDVKM. In nucleotides, the CDR3 is TGTGCCAGCAGTCCCGGGACTAGCGGGCCCGTGGTTCAGTTCTTC. Its translation is CASSPGTSGPVVQFF.

This clone has more than one count but fewer than ten. The chain is built from TRBV28 and TRBJ1-2, with 9 bases fitting TRBD1. Germline CDR1 reads MDHEN; CDR2 reads SYDVKM. V lost 7 bases, J lost 4 bases, and 10 bases stayed unmatched. The CDR3 sequence is 15 residues long. This chain's CDR3 is CASNRGLGQGYGYTF. DNA for the CDR3: TGTGCCAGCAATCGAGGTTTGGGACAGGGCTATGGCTACACCTTC.

This clone has a handful of counts. CDR3 DNA sequence: TGTGCCAGCAGCTTGGCGGACTATACCTACGAGCAGTACTTC. Its protein product is CASSLADYTYEQYF. The rearrangement joins TRBV7-2 to TRBJ2-7, with D possibly TRBD2 on 6 matching bases. CDR1 is SGHTA, CDR2 FQGNSA, per germline. Trimming took off 3 bases at V and 2 bases at J, with 11 bases between the two ends. The CDR3 is 14 amino acids.

The chain is built from TRBV7-3 and TRBJ1-6; no firm D call. The CDR3 contains 15 residues. Trimming stripped 1 base from V and 10 bases from J, with 14 bases between. In germline, CDR1 is SGHTA, CDR2 FQGTGA. CDR3: CASSLIGTEGSPLHF. DNA of the CDR3: TGTGCCAGCAGCTTAATAGGCACGGAGGGATCACCCCTCCACTTT.

This clone has more than one count but fewer than ten. The chain combines TRBV4-1 with TRBJ1-1, with D possibly being TRBD1 (5 bases). Trimming pared 1 base from V and 9 bases from J, leaving 12 bases between. The CDR3 has 13 residues. Germline V gene data show CDR1 as MGHRA and CDR2 as YSYEKL. This CDR3 reads CASSQAAGPQAFF. For the CDR3, the DNA is TGCGCCAGCAGCCAAGCGGCAGGGCCCCAAGCTTTCTTT.